These 22 T cell receptor beta chains originate from one sample sequenced in a study of STAT5B mutations in CD4+ large granular lymphocyte leukemia. The table came from immunoSEQ multiplex PCR; TCRdb's copy has only in-frame clones and leaves some out. The sample gives about 34,000 clones, around 88% of which show up once; about 0.97% is in the top ten. Material for sequencing was CD4+ T cells from blood buffy coats. The receptors derive from a human donor in good health.

The gene calls are TRBV19 and TRBJ2-7; D tentatively fits TRBD1 or TRBD2 (6 bases each). Germline V CDR1 and CDR2: LNHDA, SQIVND (reference sequence). The CDR3 consists of 16 residues. Deletions cut 5 bases from V and 3 bases from J, with 20 bases between. The CDR3: CASSPPGAGTLYEQYF. CDR3 in DNA: TGTGCCAGTAGTCCCCCGGGGGCCGGGACCCTCTACGAGCAGTACTTC.

The DNA of the CDR3 is TGCGCCAGCAGCTTGGAGGGACGGTTCAACACTGAAGCTTTCTTT. This encodes CASSLEGRFNTEAFF. The gene calls are TRBV5-1 and TRBJ1-1, with D perhaps matching TRBD1 (5 bases). The CDR3 spans 15 residues. Germline V gene sequence: CDR1 SGHRS, CDR2 YFSETQ. V was shortened by 0 bases and J by 2 bases, with 11 bases between the two germline ends.

The chain joins TRBV6-5 to TRBJ1-5; no clear D gene. This CDR3 has 13 residues. Trimming pared 2 bases from V and 6 bases from J, leaving 8 bases between. The germline CDR1 and CDR2 sequences are MNHEY and SVGAGI. CDR3 loop: CASSYQEGQPQHF. The CDR3 nucleotides are TGTGCCAGCAGTTACCAGGAGGGTCAGCCCCAGCATTTT.

This clone was picked up a small number of times. The chain employs TRBV19 and TRBJ1-4, with TRBD1 matching 11 bases. Unmatched junction bases numbered 7, after V lost 3 bases and J lost 7 bases. CDR1 and CDR2 from the germline V gene are LNHDA and SQIVND (reference sequence). The CDR3 is 16 amino acids. CDR3 amino acids: CASSIRGQGGGEKLFF. The CDR3 DNA reads TGTGCCAGTAGTATCAGGGGACAGGGGGGCGGTGAAAAACTGTTTTTT.

The rearrangement joins TRBV6-1 to TRBJ2-3; a possible D gene is TRBD1 (5 bases). V lost 7 bases and J 2 bases, leaving 16 bases between the germline ends. This CDR3 has 15 amino acids. Per the germline V gene, CDR1 is MNHNS and CDR2 is SASEGT. This CDR3 is CASTPGAALTDTQYF. The CDR3 DNA reads as TGTGCCAGCACCCCTGGGGCGGCGCTCACAGATACGCAGTATTTT.

The chain has TRBV11-3 and TRBJ2-7; 10 bases are a match to TRBD1. This CDR3 has 14 amino acids. J lost 5 bases, V lost 4 bases, and 5 bases had no gene match. Germline CDR1 reads SGHNT; CDR2 reads YENEEA. The CDR3 region is CASSYRQGANEQYF. The CDR3 coding sequence is TGTGCCAGCAGCTACAGACAGGGGGCGAACGAGCAGTACTTC.

The genes are TRBV6-6 and TRBJ2-6; D remains unclear. The length of the CDR3 is 16 residues. Trimming cost V 6 bases and J 2 bases, with 14 bases left between them. Germline loops: CDR1 MNHNY, CDR2 SVGAGI (reference sequence). The CDR3, as DNA: TGTGCCAGCAGACCTATCCCCGAGGCTGGGGCCAACGTCCTGACTTTC. This translates into CASRPIPEAGANVLTF.

The chain couples TRBV10-3 to TRBJ2-1, with 9 bases lining up with TRBD2. Per germline, CDR1 ENHRY and CDR2 SYGVKD. Losses at the gene ends were 7 bases for V and 6 bases for J; bases not matched to a gene: 10. The CDR3 consists of 15 residues. In DNA form, the CDR3 reads TGTGCCATCACGGCGGGAGGGCCGATCGGCAATGAGCAGTTCTTC. Protein sequence: CAITAGGPIGNEQFF.

The chain links TRBV5-1 to TRBJ1-1, with D tentatively TRBD1 (5 bases). Germline CDR1 and CDR2: SGHRS and YFSETQ. CDR3 length equals 10 residues. V was clipped by 6 bases and J by 5 bases, with 5 bases between them. The CDR3 loop reads CASKGTEAFF. The CDR3 bases are TGCGCCAGCAAGGGGACTGAAGCTTTCTTT.

The V gene is TRBV7-9, the J gene TRBJ1-6, with TRBD1 as a possible D gene (5 bases). V was shortened by 1 base and J by 7 bases, with 11 bases between the two germline ends. CDR1 and CDR2 (germline): SEHNR, FQNEAQ (reference sequence). The CDR3 extends over 15 amino acids. CDR3 in amino acids: CASSLVGAGNSPLHF. DNA of the CDR3: TGTGCCAGCAGCTTAGTCGGGGCGGGCAATTCACCCCTCCACTTT.

Concerning this clone itself: Other DNA sequences in this sample translate to the same CDR3. The chain employs TRBV5-1 and TRBJ2-5, with D unresolved. The CDR3 consists of 13 residues. V shed 0 bases and J shed 2 bases, with 5 bases lying between them. Germline V gives CDR1 SGHRS, CDR2 YFSETQ. CDR3 bases: TGCGCCAGCAGCTTGGGACTGCAAGAGACCCAGTACTTC. Protein product: CASSLGLQETQYF.

The chain uses TRBV10-3 and TRBJ1-4, with 10 nucleotides matching TRBD1. The CDR3 is made up of 13 amino acids. Germline CDR1 ENHRY, CDR2 SYGVKD. V shed 8 bases, J shed 7 bases, and the junction held 4 bases outside the gene matches. The DNA of the CDR3 is TGTGCCATCTCCCGGGACAGGGGTGAAAAACTGTTTTTT. This sequence encodes CAISRDRGEKLFF.

V is TRBV11-2 and J is TRBJ1-3, with D unclear. V lost 3 bases, J lost 2 bases, and 11 bases lay in between. The CDR3 consists of 15 residues. The germline gives CDR1 SGHAT, CDR2 FQNNGV. CDR3 coding DNA: TGTGCCAGCAGCTTCCGACCAGACGCTGGAAACACCATATATTTT. Protein: CASSFRPDAGNTIYF.

The V and J genes are TRBV5-1 and TRBJ2-7, with 7 bases that match TRBD2. In germline, CDR1 is SGHRS, CDR2 YFSETQ. V lost 5 bases and J lost 3; bases outside the gene matches: 8. This CDR3 region has 14 residues. The CDR3 bases are TGCGCCAGCAGTAAGCGGGATTCTGTCTACGAGCAGTACTTC. Its protein is CASSKRDSVYEQYF.

The chain has TRBV5-6 and TRBJ1-1, with a possible D match to TRBD1 (5 bases). CDR1 and CDR2 (germline): SGHDT, YYEEEE. Trimming removed 5 bases from V and 4 bases from J, with 18 bases in between. This CDR3 region has 15 residues. CDR3 sequence: CASSNRRGLITEAFF. The CDR3 nucleotides are TGTGCCAGCAGTAATCGCCGGGGCCTGATCACTGAAGCTTTCTTT.

This sequence joins TRBV6-5 and TRBJ1-2; 9 bases match TRBD1. Trimming removed 5 bases from V and 9 bases from J; junction bases left unmatched: 7. The CDR3 spans 13 residues. Germline CDR1 and CDR2: MNHEY and SVGAGI. For the CDR3, the DNA is TGTGCCAGCAGTCGGGTGGACAGGGGCCGCTACACCTTC. Its translation is CASSRVDRGRYTF.

This sequence joins TRBV10-2 and TRBJ1-1; D is perhaps TRBD1 (5 bases). The CDR3 has 14 amino acids. The germline V and J ends were trimmed by 10 bases and 2 bases, with 17 bases remaining between them. Germline V gene lookup returns CDR1 WSHSY and CDR2 SAAADI. This CDR3 reads CATLRLGGNTEAFF. The CDR3 nucleotides are TGCGCCACCCTACGACTCGGGGGAAACACTGAAGCTTTCTTT.

This rearrangement joins TRBV6-5 to TRBJ2-5; D is unclear. V was clipped by 10 bases and J by 4 bases, with 16 bases between them. The length of the CDR3 is 13 residues. Germline CDR1 and CDR2: MNHEY and SVGAGI. As DNA, the CDR3 is TGTGCCACCAGGAATTCCGCAATAGAGACCCAGTACTTC. This encodes CATRNSAIETQYF.

The rearrangement uses TRBV5-1 and TRBJ2-1, with 13 bases identical to TRBD2. Germline assignment: CDR1 SGHRS and CDR2 YFSETQ. This CDR3 has 16 amino acids. J was trimmed by 8 bases and V by 4 bases; bases with no gene match: 9. CDR3: CASSTRTSGRDDEQFF. In DNA, the CDR3 is TGCGCCAGCAGCACCAGAACTAGCGGGAGGGACGATGAGCAGTTCTTC.

The chain links TRBV19 to TRBJ1-5, with D tentatively TRBD1 (5 bases). Germline CDR1 is LNHDA and CDR2 is SQIVND (reference sequence). The CDR3 has 13 residues. The V and J ends lost 3 bases and 7 bases respectively, with 10 bases between them. CDR3 sequence: CASSMKQGQPQHF. DNA of the CDR3: TGTGCCAGTAGTATGAAGCAGGGCCAGCCCCAGCATTTT.

The chain recombines TRBV10-2 with TRBJ1-5; D gene unclear. Trimming left V 3 bases short and J 2 bases short, with 2 bases between. Germline loops: CDR1 WSHSY, CDR2 SAAADI. The CDR3 contains 12 residues. CDR3 in amino acids: CASSDGNQPQHF. CDR3 nucleotide sequence: TGCGCCAGCAGTGACGGCAATCAGCCCCAGCATTTT.

This clone has just a few counts. This chain connects TRBV19 to TRBJ1-1; 9 positions agree with TRBD1. Per germline, CDR1 LNHDA and CDR2 SQIVND (reference sequence). CDR3 size: 16 residues. The trim removed 3 bases at V and 2 bases at J, leaving 7 bases unmatched. Here the CDR3 DNA reads TGTGCCAGTAGTATCCTGCGGGGACAGGGTAACACTGAAGCTTTCTTT. Translating gives CASSILRGQGNTEAFF.